This T cell receptor (beta chain) is drawn from a study of Tregs in tolerant kidney transplant recipients (dated by TCRdb to the late 2010s). At the level of the whole study: Transplants used related donors with nonmyeloablative bone marrow transplantation; mixed chimerism was transient in the human trials. Before combined kidney and bone marrow transplantation, this study identified donor-specific regulatory T cells using TCRbeta sequencing and then followed those same cells after transplant. Study-wide findings and limitations: Expanding Tregs with activated donor B cells appeared to identify the most biologically relevant and donor-specific TCRbeta repertoire. Biological reproducibility was not examined directly, but technical replication error appeared to be minimal. Donor-specific Treg expansion was found to exceed global Treg expansion in tolerant patients, suggesting antigen-driven rather than nonspecific expansion. For some patients, the PCR primers changed as time went on, which meant samples from those patients could not be compared with one another at the nucleotide level. Because only a small number of patients were included, the study had limitations, and the results will need to be validated in larger populations as well as under other immunosuppression protocols.

For TCRbeta CDR3 sequencing, genomic DNA from the sorted cells was extracted using the QIAGEN DNeasy Blood and Tissue Kit. High-throughput TCRbeta CDR3 sequencing, which included PCR amplification with bias correction and internal controls, was done commercially through immunoSEQ. As for how the authors treated the data: Unique productive TCRbeta sequences were defined by CDR3 nucleotide sequence where primers matched, otherwise by CDR3 amino acid sequence with Vbeta and Jbeta genes. To correct for sorting error, sequences found in more than one sorted population at a frequency ratio of 2:1 or less were discarded, and the remaining shared sequences were assigned to the population with the higher frequency. Donor-reactive sequences were defined as at least 5-fold expanded in CFSE-low cells versus unstimulated cells, with frequency of at least 0.01% in CFSE-low cells. Repertoire divergence was quantified by Jensen-Shannon divergence using the top 100 TCRbeta sequences ranked by frequency. For samples with multiple sequencing runs, sorting error was corrected separately for each run before the runs were pooled. TCRdb mirrors the immuneACCESS table, restricted to in-frame sequences. Some clones are absent from its copies; in checked studies, under half trace to an unresolved V gene, and the reason for the others is unknown. V, J and clone size reflect that table, while D and trimming were determined from the DNA. This sample comprises some 66,000 clones, roughly 92% of them detected only once. The leading ten clones occupy about 10% of the sample.

The germline ends are 15 bases apart after V is trimmed by 5 bases and J by 7 bases. According to the germline V gene (reference sequence), CDR1 reads LNHDA and CDR2 reads SQIVND. Counted from cysteine to phenylalanine, this CDR3 has 14 amino acids. The retained sequence is limited to the CDR3, 42 bases, with the frame set at the first base. The time point label for this specimen denotes: blood sample drawn before combined kidney and bone marrow transplant. Thawed PBMCs were FACS-sorted into unstimulated Tregs (CD4+CD25+CD127-), CD4+ non-Tregs (CD4+CD25-), CD4 cells and CD8 cells. The patients were a handful of recipients of combined kidney and bone marrow transplants from the ITN036ST trial, and samples were available only for these trial subjects. Healthy control blood was processed to PBMCs with a Ficoll density gradient and then cryopreserved, whereas patient PBMCs were collected both before and after transplant.

With regard to this clone: The antigen it binds to is not known. No much larger clonotype is one base removed from it; base qualities were not supplied.

The chain was built from TRBV19 and TRBJ2-1; the D segment could be TRBD2, given 6 matching bases. The material was CD8+ T cells from blood, obtained before the transplant. The clonotype was recovered from a human donor who received a combined kidney and bone marrow transplant. The DNA sequence is TGTGCCAGTAGTTGGGGGGTTGGTGGGAATGAGCAGTTCTTC. Translated, this gives CASSWGVGGNEQFF. Outside the CDR3, residues come from the reference TRBV19 and TRBJ2-1 proteins, so the full variable domain is: DGGITQSPKYLFRKEGQNVTLSCEQNLNHDAMYWYRQDPGQGLRLIYYSQIVNDFQKGDIAEGYSVSREKKESFPLTVTSAQKNPTAFYLCASSWGVGGNEQFFGPGTRLTVL.